This passage covers 5 T cell receptor beta chains from one sample sequenced in a study of TIL therapy for anti-PD-1-resistant metastatic lung cancer (dated by TCRdb to the early 2020s). Using bias-controlled multiplex PCR with the immunoSEQ v3 hsTCRB kit, the TCR beta CDR3 regions were amplified from genomic DNA. Drawn from immuneACCESS, this table holds only the in-frame rearrangements with V and J called that TCRdb kept. Clones are partly lost; checked studies trace under half to an unresolved V gene and leave the rest unexplained. The sample table contains under 70,000 clones; only one count was recorded for roughly 80% of them. The biggest ten clones account for about 2% of the sample. What this sample's time point label stands for: pre-treatment sample, taken before nivolumab and TIL therapy. The sequencing used blood, collected at baseline. The receptors originated from a person aged 25-85 years with non-small cell lung cancer.

The V call is TRBV7-2, the J call TRBJ2-6; D not resolved. The germline CDR1 and CDR2 sequences are SGHTA and FQGNSA. The CDR3 covers 17 residues. The germline V and J ends were trimmed by 3 bases and 0 bases, with 12 bases remaining between them. This chain's CDR3 is CASSFSSRNSGANVLTF. In DNA, the CDR3 is TGTGCCAGCAGCTTCTCCAGCAGGAACTCTGGGGCCAACGTCCTGACTTTC.

The rearrangement links TRBV6-5 to TRBJ1-1; D not certain. V was cut by 1 base and J by 7 bases, with 4 bases left in between. Germline CDR1 MNHEY, CDR2 SVGAGI. This CDR3 spans 11 amino acids. DNA for the CDR3: TGTGCCAGCAGTTACTTGGGTGAAGCTTTCTTT. Translation: CASSYLGEAFF.

The rearrangement joins TRBV11-3 to TRBJ2-5; D is ambiguous. Matching the DNA end better, TRBJ2-7 makes the J call doubtful. Germline CDR1 reads SGHNT; CDR2 reads YENEEA. This CDR3 contains 12 residues. The CDR3 loop reads CASSLGSYEQYF. The CDR3 DNA is TGTGCCAGCAGCTTAGGATCATACGAGCAGTACTTC.

The rearrangement links TRBV7-2 to TRBJ2-1; 7 bases line up with TRBD2. With V trimmed by 4 bases and J by 6 bases, 0 bases remained unmatched. Germline V CDR1 and CDR2: SGHTA, FQGNSA. The CDR3 runs to 12 residues. In DNA, the CDR3 is TGTGCCAGCAGCTCTAGCGGCAATGAGCAGTTCTTC. Its translation is CASSSSGNEQFF.

V gene TRBV12-5 combines with J gene TRBJ1-2; no firm D call. CDR1 LGHNT and CDR2 FRNRAP come from the germline V gene. The CDR3 is 12 amino acids. V was pared by 2 bases and J by 8 bases, with 9 bases between. CDR3 sequence (DNA): TGTGCTAGTGGTTTGACCTTAGGAGGCTACACCTTC. As protein: CASGLTLGGYTF.